One and the same sample provided the 21 T cell receptor beta chains below, sequenced in a study of blood T cell repertoires in COVID-19. TCRdb keeps only in-frame clones here, not all; method: immunoSEQ multiplex PCR. The sample holds over 200,000 clones, 80% to 90% seen once. Specimen: peripheral blood. The origin of the receptors is a man aged 30 to 39 with COVID-19, enrolled during active disease.

The chain carries TRBV5-5 and TRBJ1-5; 11 nucleotides line up with TRBD1. With V trimmed by 4 bases and J by 5 bases, 11 bases remained unmatched. Germline CDR1 SGHKS, CDR2 YYEKEE (reference sequence). The CDR3 is made up of 17 amino acids. CDR3 in amino acids: CASSPGQGARIYQPQHF. The CDR3 DNA follows: TGTGCCAGCAGCCCTGGACAGGGGGCGCGTATCTATCAGCCCCAGCATTTT.

This chain links TRBV13 with TRBJ1-5; D remains ambiguous. V was trimmed by 4 bases and J by 4 bases, leaving 14 bases between them. The CDR3 has 15 amino acids. From germline, CDR1 is PRHDT and CDR2 FYEKMQ (reference sequence). This CDR3 is CASSSQAEPNQPQHF. The CDR3 coding sequence is TGTGCCAGCAGCTCCCAGGCAGAACCGAATCAGCCCCAGCATTTT.

The chain combines TRBV4-3 with TRBJ1-2, with a possible D match to TRBD1 (6 bases). Trimming took off 1 base at V and 0 bases at J, with 18 bases between the two ends. The CDR3 is 18 amino acids. Germline V lookup: CDR1 LGHNA, CDR2 YSLEER. The CDR3 DNA is TGCGCCAGCAGCCAAGTTGTGAACAGGGACCCTACTAACTATGGCTACACCTTC. It specifies CASSQVVNRDPTNYGYTF.

The V call is TRBV9, the J call TRBJ2-2, with a tentative D call TRBD1 (5 bases). The CDR3 is 15 residues long. The germline CDR1 and CDR2 sequences are SGDLS and YYNGEE. Trimming shortened V by 0 bases and J by 0 bases, and 6 bases separated the two germline ends. Here the CDR3 reads CASSVGGTNTGELFF. As DNA, the CDR3 is TGTGCCAGCAGCGTAGGGGGCACGAACACCGGGGAGCTGTTTTTT.

The chain uses TRBV12-5 and TRBJ1-2, with TRBD1 as a possible D gene (5 bases). This CDR3 spans 15 amino acids. From germline, CDR1 is LGHNT and CDR2 FRNRAP. With 4 bases removed from V and 4 bases from J, the gap between germline ends came to 16 bases. CDR3 residues: CASGSRDFLRYGYTF. The DNA for the CDR3 is TGTGCTAGTGGTTCTCGGGACTTCCTACGCTATGGCTACACCTTC.

The chain uses TRBV7-9 and TRBJ1-5, with D unresolved. From germline, CDR1 is SEHNR and CDR2 FQNEAQ (reference sequence). This CDR3 is built from 14 residues. Trimming removed 2 bases from V and 7 bases from J, with 12 bases in between. For the CDR3, the DNA is TGTGCCAGCAGCTTATCAAAGGAGGGACAGCCCCAGCATTTT. Translation gives CASSLSKEGQPQHF.

Only one count was recorded for this clone. The rearrangement links TRBV12-3 or TRBV12-4 to TRBJ2-5, with TRBD1 as a possible D gene (6 bases). V lost 3 bases to trimming and J lost 4 bases, with 9 bases between them. The CDR3 contains 13 residues. The CDR3 loop reads CASSFRGGETQYF. For the CDR3, the DNA is TGTGCCAGCAGTTTCAGGGGCGGAGAGACCCAGTACTTC.

The chain links TRBV7-8 to TRBJ1-1; D is uncertain. Germline CDR1 SGHVS, CDR2 FQNEAQ. V gave up 1 base and J gave up 0 bases, with 18 bases separating them. The CDR3 covers 18 residues. The CDR3 protein is CASSLEARSVIMNTEAFF. The CDR3 DNA is TGTGCCAGCAGCTTAGAGGCCAGAAGCGTTATAATGAACACTGAAGCTTTCTTT.

With respect to this clone: The germline gene is not matched at one end of the junction; a read error may be the cause. J is TRBJ2-5 and V is TRBV5-1, with a possible D match to TRBD1 (8 bases). Germline CDR1 SGHRS, CDR2 YFSETQ. The CDR3 consists of 17 residues. The CDR3, as DNA: TGCGCCAGCAGCTTGGAGCGGACAGGGAGGGGCCAAGAGACCCAGCACTTC. It yields the protein CASSLERTGRGQETQHF.

This clone was recorded only once. This chain uses TRBV7-2 with TRBJ1-2; 8 bases line up with TRBD1. This CDR3 spans 14 amino acids. Germline trimming cut 4 bases from V and 4 bases from J; bases unmatched to any gene: 5. The germline gives CDR1 SGHTA, CDR2 FQGNSA. CDR3 coding DNA: TGTGCCAGCAGCTCCGTACAGGGGGTCTATGGCTACACCTTC. Translation gives CASSSVQGVYGYTF.

V and J are TRBV7-9 and TRBJ2-2; D gene ambiguous. Per the germline V gene, CDR1 is SEHNR and CDR2 is FQNEAQ (reference sequence). This CDR3 is built from 11 residues. Trimming stripped 11 bases from V and 0 bases from J, with 4 bases between. CDR3 protein: CALSNTGELFF. Written as DNA, the CDR3 is TGTGCCCTATCGAACACCGGGGAGCTGTTTTTT.

The V call is TRBV7-2, the J call TRBJ1-4; 9 positions agree with TRBD1. The length of the CDR3 is 14 residues. The V segment lost 8 bases and the J segment 8 bases; nucleotides outside the gene matches: 9. The germline V gene encodes CDR1 SGHTA and CDR2 FQGNSA. CDR3 bases: TGTGCCAGCTCCATCGGACAGGGGTGGGAAAAACTGTTTTTT. It encodes CASSIGQGWEKLFF.

This chain connects TRBV7-9 to TRBJ2-6, with D uncertain. V shed 0 bases and J shed 4 bases, with 7 bases lying between them. Germline lookup yields CDR1 SEHNR and CDR2 FQNEAQ (reference sequence). The CDR3 is made up of 15 amino acids. CDR3 amino acids: CASSLARKGANVLTF. In DNA, the CDR3 is TGTGCCAGCAGCTTAGCCAGGAAGGGGGCCAACGTCCTGACTTTC.

V and J are TRBV28 and TRBJ1-4, with 11 bases that match TRBD1. The CDR3 runs 15 residues. Unmatched junction bases numbered 2, after V lost 1 base and J lost 7 bases. Per germline, CDR1 MDHEN and CDR2 SYDVKM. CDR3 sequence: CASSLFGTGGEKLFF. The DNA for the CDR3 is TGTGCCAGCAGTTTATTCGGGACAGGGGGTGAAAAACTGTTTTTT.

The V and J genes are TRBV29-1 and TRBJ1-4; 9 positions agree with TRBD1. CDR3 length: 17 residues. The germline gives CDR1 SQVTM, CDR2 ANQGSEA. V gave up 6 bases and J gave up 0 bases; unmatched junction bases: 11. Here the CDR3 reads CSVSGTGSLATNEKLFF. The DNA of the CDR3 is TGCAGCGTGTCCGGGACAGGGTCTCTTGCAACTAATGAAAAACTGTTTTTT.

The chain employs TRBV7-9 and TRBJ2-1; the D gene is possibly TRBD2 (6 bases). The V end was cut by 7 bases, the J end by 3 bases, with 19 bases between. This CDR3 comprises 16 residues. The germline V gene has CDR1 SEHNR and CDR2 FQNEAQ (reference sequence). The DNA for the CDR3 is TGTGCCAGCAACCCGGCGGATAGCGGACTCTACAATGAGCAGTTCTTC. Translated, it gives CASNPADSGLYNEQFF.

In this sample, this clone turned up once. J is TRBJ1-5 and V is TRBV19; 9 nucleotides agree with TRBD1. V shed 4 bases and J 4 bases; nucleotides not matched to a gene: 5. The CDR3 has 15 amino acids. The germline gives CDR1 LNHDA, CDR2 SQIVND (reference sequence). This CDR3 reads CASSSTGGRNQPQHF. The DNA of the CDR3 is TGTGCCAGTAGTAGCACAGGGGGCCGAAATCAGCCCCAGCATTTT.

The chain links TRBV24-1 to TRBJ2-3, with D perhaps matching TRBD1 (5 bases). Germline V lookup: CDR1 KGHDR, CDR2 SFDVKD. V was clipped by 4 bases and J by 4 bases, with 8 bases between them. CDR3 size: 13 residues. CDR3 bases: TGTGCCACCAGTGACTCAGGGCCAGATACGCAGTATTTT. Translated: CATSDSGPDTQYF.

The genes are TRBV18 and TRBJ2-5; 8 bases are a match to TRBD1. V was clipped by 1 base and J by 5 bases; unmatched bases: 0. Germline V lookup: CDR1 KGHSH, CDR2 LQKENI. The CDR3 runs to 13 residues. The CDR3 protein is CASSPRTGETQYF. CDR3 coding DNA: TGTGCCAGCTCACCACGGACAGGGGAGACCCAGTACTTC.

This rearrangement joins TRBV6-2 or TRBV6-3 to TRBJ2-1, with a tentative D call TRBD1 (6 bases). This CDR3 spans 13 amino acids. CDR1 and CDR2 (germline): MNHEY, SVGEGT. V dropped 5 bases and J dropped 6 bases, with 11 bases sitting between them. As DNA, the CDR3 is TGTGCCAGCAGTACCGCCAGGGGCAATGAGCAGTTCTTC. This gives the protein CASSTARGNEQFF.

This sequence joins TRBV19 and TRBJ1-5; 9 nucleotides match TRBD1. The V gene's germline CDR1 is LNHDA and CDR2 SQIVND (reference sequence). This CDR3 has 17 amino acids. The V and J ends lost 6 bases and 3 bases, in that order; junction bases with no gene match: 12. In DNA, the CDR3 is TGTGCCAGTAGGACAGGGGGAGGCGAAGTATACAATCAGCCCCAGCATTTT. Its translation is CASRTGGGEVYNQPQHF.